This TCR beta chain was captured by sequencing in a study of cytomegalovirus exposure and HLA in healthy donors. Overall study findings and caveats: In all likelihood, a cluster of highly shared sequence variants was a sequencing artifact.

This clone showed up just a few times. Its matching antigen is unknown. The PCR had 60 Vbeta and 13 Jbeta primers. Clones were sequenced by immunoSEQ multiplex PCR, and TCRdb holds only the in-frame ones, with some missing. The sample comprises roughly 140,000 clones, about four fifths of which are singletons, and around 4.3% rests with the top ten. The germline gives CDR1 LNHDA, CDR2 SQIVND (reference sequence). The CDR3 contains 17 residues. Trimming took off 2 bases at V and 4 bases at J, with 20 bases between the two ends. The TCR was taken from a man in his forties or fifties in good health and CMV-seronegative. Sequencing used PBMCs. The chain recombines TRBV19 with TRBJ1-2, with a weak D call TRBD1 (5 bases). The CDR3 sequence: CASSIWFRERLVYGYTF. The CDR3 DNA is TGTGCCAGTAGTATATGGTTCAGGGAACGCCTCGTCTATGGCTACACCTTC. Together with reference TRBV19 and TRBJ1-2, the CDR3 gives the full variable domain: DGGITQSPKYLFRKEGQNVTLSCEQNLNHDAMYWYRQDPGQGLRLIYYSQIVNDFQKGDIAEGYSVSREKKESFPLTVTSAQKNPTAFYLCASSIWFRERLVYGYTFGSGTRLTVV.